Below, 14 T cell receptor beta chains from the same sample are listed, as sequenced in a study of beta chain features in type 1 diabetes. Expressed TCRB transcripts were sequenced after all isolated RNA was converted to cDNA. Clones were sequenced by immunoSEQ multiplex PCR, and TCRdb holds only the in-frame ones, with some missing. The sample carries around 310,000 clones, roughly 14% recorded once. General study findings and limits: Across all four CD4+ subsets, people with type 1 diabetes showed modestly shorter TCRB CDR3s.

No antigen is known for these receptors. Sequences were obtained from naive CD4+ T cells from blood. Source of these receptors: a woman between 18 and 29 years old with type 1 diabetes.

This sequence joins TRBV5-4 and TRBJ2-2; TRBD2 is a possible D gene (5 bases). V was shortened by 4 bases and J by 4 bases, with 8 bases between the two germline ends. CDR3 length: 13 residues. The germline CDR1 and CDR2 sequences are SGHNT and YYREEE (reference sequence). The CDR3 protein is CASSLAGTGELFF. CDR3 DNA sequence: TGTGCCAGCAGCCTGGCGGGCACCGGGGAGCTGTTTTTT.

This rearrangement joins TRBV18 to TRBJ2-1, with 10 positions matching TRBD2. Germline CDR1 reads KGHSH; CDR2 reads LQKENI. V trimming: 5 bases; J trimming: 10 bases; junction bases outside the gene matches: 11. This CDR3 is built from 15 residues. CDR3 bases: TGTGCCAGCTCATCCGGACTAGCGGACACCGGCGAGCAGTTCTTC. Translation gives CASSSGLADTGEQFF.

The chain couples TRBV6-5 to TRBJ1-1; a weak D match, TRBD1 (5 bases). V dropped 4 bases and J dropped 6 bases, with 18 bases sitting between them. The CDR3 extends over 15 amino acids. Germline assignment: CDR1 MNHEY and CDR2 SVGAGI. The CDR3 DNA reads TGTGCCAGCAGTTCCCCCTTCTCAGGGCAGGCTGAAGCTTTCTTT. This codes for CASSSPFSGQAEAFF.

This clone was observed a handful of times. The rearrangement links TRBV7-6 to TRBJ2-7; 8 bases fit TRBD2. Germline CDR1 is SGHVS and CDR2 is FNYEAQ. This CDR3 has 13 residues. V lost 5 bases and J lost 2; bases outside the gene matches: 2. This CDR3 reads CASSVGLAYEQYF. CDR3 nucleotide sequence: TGTGCCAGCAGCGTGGGACTAGCCTACGAGCAGTACTTC.

V gene TRBV5-1 combines with J gene TRBJ1-1; no clear D. The length of the CDR3 is 15 residues. The germline V and J ends were trimmed by 6 bases and 3 bases, with 18 bases remaining between them. The germline V gene has CDR1 SGHRS and CDR2 YFSETQ. The CDR3 is CASTPERPSYTEAFF. CDR3 coding DNA: TGCGCCAGCACCCCAGAGCGACCATCGTACACTGAAGCTTTCTTT.

V is TRBV29-1 and J is TRBJ1-2, with D uncertain. V was cut by 8 bases and J by 6 bases, with 7 bases left in between. Germline values: CDR1 SQVTM, CDR2 ANQGSEA. The CDR3 extends over 9 amino acids. This CDR3 is CSTEDGYTF. CDR3 DNA sequence: TGCAGCACGGAGGATGGCTACACCTTC.

The genes are TRBV5-1 and TRBJ2-5, with 9 bases identical to TRBD2. This CDR3 region has 16 residues. V was clipped by 3 bases and J by 5 bases; unmatched bases: 11. Germline V CDR1 and CDR2: SGHRS, YFSETQ. CDR3 residues: CASSSRLAVNRETQYF. The CDR3 coding sequence is TGCGCCAGCAGCTCCCGACTAGCGGTGAATCGGGAGACCCAGTACTTC.

This chain joins TRBV6-5 and TRBJ2-2; TRBD2 matches at 10 bases. The CDR3 covers 14 residues. V lost 6 bases to trimming and J lost 6 bases; unmatched junction nucleotides: 4. The germline V gene encodes CDR1 MNHEY and CDR2 SVGAGI. CDR3 bases: TGTGCCAGCAGACCTAGCGGGAGTGCCGGGGAGCTGTTTTTT. Amino acids: CASRPSGSAGELFF.

The CDR3 here is CASALDRSGEQYF. In DNA form, the CDR3 reads TGTGCCAGCGCCCTGGACAGGTCGGGGGAGCAGTACTTC. The V and J genes are TRBV2 and TRBJ2-7, with TRBD1 matching 7 bases. Germline V gives CDR1 SNHLY, CDR2 FYNNEI. The ends lost 8 bases at V and 7 bases at J; junction bases unmatched: 11. The CDR3 sequence is 13 residues long.

J is TRBJ1-2 and V is TRBV5-1, with 10 bases lining up with TRBD1. Germline V gene data show CDR1 as SGHRS and CDR2 as YFSETQ. V was pared by 1 base and J by 8 bases, with 14 bases of the junction left unmatched. The CDR3 runs 17 residues. CDR3 bases: TGCGCCAGCAGCTTGCAGATTCCCGGGACAGGGGCTCGAGGCTACACCTTC. Translated: CASSLQIPGTGARGYTF.

This clone has only a few counts. The chain combines TRBV25-1 with TRBJ1-2, with D perhaps TRBD1 (5 bases). The V gene lost 5 bases and the J gene lost 4 bases, with 11 bases spanning the gap. The CDR3 contains 13 residues. The germline CDR1 and CDR2 sequences are MGHDK and SYGVNS. The CDR3 DNA follows: TGTGCCAGCAGTTTTCAGGGAGGCTATGGCTACACCTTC. Amino acid sequence: CASSFQGGYGYTF.

The rearrangement links TRBV9 to TRBJ1-2, with 10 bases lining up with TRBD1. This CDR3 is 13 amino acids long. Germline CDR1 reads SGDLS; CDR2 reads YYNGEE. J lost 6 bases, V lost 2 bases, and 1 base had no gene match. CDR3 nucleotide sequence: TGTGCCAGCAGCGTCGGGACAGGGGATGGCTACACCTTC. Protein: CASSVGTGDGYTF.

A few counts support this clone. The CDR3 loop reads CASSPTGDGEKLFF. DNA of the CDR3: TGTGCCAGCAGTCCGACAGGGGATGGGGAAAAACTGTTTTTT. This chain uses TRBV6-5 with TRBJ1-4; 8 bases fit TRBD1. The CDR3 sequence is 14 residues long. Germline V gives CDR1 MNHEY, CDR2 SVGAGI. After removal of 5 bases from V and 8 bases from J, the junction contained 7 bases not matched to a gene.

This clone has just a few counts. The chain is built from TRBV11-2 and TRBJ1-4; 7 bases align to TRBD1. Per germline, CDR1 SGHAT and CDR2 FQNNGV. Trimming took 5 bases from V and 6 from J; bases not matched to a gene: 9. The CDR3 spans 15 residues. The CDR3 sequence is CASSPLRDSHEKLFF. Written as DNA, the CDR3 is TGTGCCAGCAGCCCCCTCCGGGACAGTCATGAAAAACTGTTTTTT.